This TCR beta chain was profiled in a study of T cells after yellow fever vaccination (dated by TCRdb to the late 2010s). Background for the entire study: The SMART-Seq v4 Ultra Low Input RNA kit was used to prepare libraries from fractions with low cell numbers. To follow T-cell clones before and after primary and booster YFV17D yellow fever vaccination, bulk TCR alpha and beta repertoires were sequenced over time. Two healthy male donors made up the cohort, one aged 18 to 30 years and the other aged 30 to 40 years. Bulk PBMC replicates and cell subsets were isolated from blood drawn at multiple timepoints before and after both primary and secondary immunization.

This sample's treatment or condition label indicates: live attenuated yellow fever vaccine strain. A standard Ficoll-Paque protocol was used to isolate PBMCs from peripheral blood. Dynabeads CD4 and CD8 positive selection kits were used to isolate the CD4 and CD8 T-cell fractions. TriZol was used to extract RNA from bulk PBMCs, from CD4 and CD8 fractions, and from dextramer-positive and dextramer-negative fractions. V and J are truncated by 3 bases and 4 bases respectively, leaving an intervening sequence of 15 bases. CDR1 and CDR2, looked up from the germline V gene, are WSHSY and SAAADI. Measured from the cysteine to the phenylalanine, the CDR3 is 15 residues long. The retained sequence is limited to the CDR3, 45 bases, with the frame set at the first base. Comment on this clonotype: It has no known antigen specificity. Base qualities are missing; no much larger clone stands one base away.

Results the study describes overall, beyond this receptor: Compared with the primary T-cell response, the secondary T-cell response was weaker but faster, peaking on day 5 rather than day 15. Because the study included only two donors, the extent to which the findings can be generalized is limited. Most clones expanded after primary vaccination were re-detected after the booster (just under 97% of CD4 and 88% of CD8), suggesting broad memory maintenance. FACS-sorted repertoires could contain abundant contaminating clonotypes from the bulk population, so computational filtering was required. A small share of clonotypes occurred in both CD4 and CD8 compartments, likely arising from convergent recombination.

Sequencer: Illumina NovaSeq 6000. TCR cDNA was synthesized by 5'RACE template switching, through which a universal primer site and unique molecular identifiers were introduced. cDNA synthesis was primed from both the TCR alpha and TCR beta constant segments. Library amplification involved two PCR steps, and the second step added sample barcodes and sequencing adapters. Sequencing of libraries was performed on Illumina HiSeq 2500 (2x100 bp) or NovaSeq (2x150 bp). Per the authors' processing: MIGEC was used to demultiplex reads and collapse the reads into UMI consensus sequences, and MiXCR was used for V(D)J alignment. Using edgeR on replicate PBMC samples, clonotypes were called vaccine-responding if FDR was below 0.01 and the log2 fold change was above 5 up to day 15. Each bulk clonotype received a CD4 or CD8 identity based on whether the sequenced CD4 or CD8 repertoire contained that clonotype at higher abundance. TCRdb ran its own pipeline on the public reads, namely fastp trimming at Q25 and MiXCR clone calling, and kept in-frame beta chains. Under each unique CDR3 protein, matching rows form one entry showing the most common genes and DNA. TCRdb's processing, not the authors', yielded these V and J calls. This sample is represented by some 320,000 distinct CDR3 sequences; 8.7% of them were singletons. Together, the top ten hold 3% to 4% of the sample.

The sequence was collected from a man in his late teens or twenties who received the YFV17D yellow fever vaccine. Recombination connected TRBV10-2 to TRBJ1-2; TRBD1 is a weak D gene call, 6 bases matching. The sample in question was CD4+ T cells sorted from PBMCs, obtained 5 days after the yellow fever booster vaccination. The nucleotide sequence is TGCGCCAGCAGTGACCTCTCGACAGGTCGCTATGGCTACACCTTC. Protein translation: CASSDLSTGRYGYTF.